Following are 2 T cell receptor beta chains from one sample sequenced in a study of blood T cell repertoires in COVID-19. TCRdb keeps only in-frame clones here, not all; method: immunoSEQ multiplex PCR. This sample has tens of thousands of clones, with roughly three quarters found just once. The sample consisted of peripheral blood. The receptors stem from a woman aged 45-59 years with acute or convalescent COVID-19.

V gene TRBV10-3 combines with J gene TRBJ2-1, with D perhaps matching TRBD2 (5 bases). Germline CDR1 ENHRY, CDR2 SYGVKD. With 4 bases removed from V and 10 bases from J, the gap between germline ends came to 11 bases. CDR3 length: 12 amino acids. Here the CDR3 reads CAISAARGEQFF. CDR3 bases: TGTGCCATCAGTGCCGCCCGAGGGGAGCAGTTCTTC.

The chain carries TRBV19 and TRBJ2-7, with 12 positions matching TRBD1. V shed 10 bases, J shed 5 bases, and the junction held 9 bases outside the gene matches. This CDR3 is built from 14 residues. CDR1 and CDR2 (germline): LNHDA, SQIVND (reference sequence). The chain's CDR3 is CATSEGTGGNEQYF. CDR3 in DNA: TGTGCCACCTCAGAGGGGACAGGGGGCAACGAGCAGTACTTC.